This TCR beta chain was identified during a study of cytomegalovirus exposure and HLA in healthy donors. Study observations and caveats: Because they were indistinguishable, some V segments, including TRBV6-2 and TRBV6-3, were excluded.

The CDR3 covers 13 residues. Trimming at V came to 9 bases and at J to 5 bases, leaving 4 bases not matched to a gene. The germline CDR1 and CDR2 sequences are ENHRY and SYGVKD. This clone was recorded once. Its antigen is unidentified. The PCR employed 60 Vbeta primers together with 13 Jbeta primers. Clones were sequenced by immunoSEQ multiplex PCR, and TCRdb holds only the in-frame ones, with some missing. The sample includes roughly 140,000 clones, about three quarters of them seen just once. Specimen: PBMCs. This TCR derives from a man aged 35 to 55 in good health and CMV-seropositive. The J gene is TRBJ2-3, the V gene TRBV10-3, with 11 positions matching TRBD2. The DNA for the CDR3 is TGTGCCATAGGAGGACTAGCGGGAGATACGCAGTATTTT. Amino acids: CAIGGLAGDTQYF.